A single sample gave rise to the 13 T cell receptor beta chains below, sequenced in a study of T cells in Graves' hyperthyroidism and ophthalmopathy. TCR beta CDR3 region amplification was performed from RNA transcripts. When the TCR CDR3 underwent first-round RT-PCR, the HTBI primer set was used. A single record per CDR3 protein comes from TCRdb applying MiXCR to the multiplex PCR reads. The table has roughly 570,000 distinct CDR3 sequences, roughly 50% seen once. Specimen: peripheral blood or thyroid tissue (not recorded which). The receptors shown here come from a young woman with Graves' hyperthyroidism.

Regarding this clonotype: The germline gene is not matched at one end of the junction; a read error may be the cause. The chain links TRBV7-7 to TRBJ2-7; D may be TRBD2 (5 bases). This CDR3 spans 13 amino acids. The germline V gene has CDR1 SSHAT and CDR2 FNYEAQ (reference sequence). Here the CDR3 DNA reads TGTGCTAGCAGCCGCGGGCGCTCCTACGAGCAGTACTTC. It specifies CASSRGRSYEQYF.

The chain recombines TRBV10-3 with TRBJ2-1, with TRBD2 identical over 14 bases. After removal of 6 bases from V and 9 bases from J, the junction contained 10 bases not matched to a gene. The V gene's germline CDR1 is ENHRY and CDR2 SYGVKD. The CDR3 has 16 residues. The CDR3 DNA reads TGTGCCATCAGCGATGGGACTAGCGGGAGCGTGGGTGAGCAGTTCTTC. Its translation is CAISDGTSGSVGEQFF.

This clonotype was seen a handful of times. The chain recombines TRBV7-8 with TRBJ2-1, with 9 bases fitting TRBD2. The germline V gene encodes CDR1 SGHVS and CDR2 FQNEAQ. The CDR3 spans 14 residues. The trim removed 3 bases at V and 7 bases at J, leaving 4 bases unmatched. The CDR3 coding sequence is TGTGCCAGCAGCTTTGCTAGCGGGATGAATGAGCAGTTCTTC. It translates to CASSFASGMNEQFF.

This clonotype was seen a single time. The CDR3 end shows no conserved phenylalanine or tryptophan, and so a read error is likely. It is unclear where the CDR3 begins or ends on the DNA, so no DNA is shown, and the CDR3 is as TCRdb lists it. This chain connects TRBV9 to TRBJ2-6. Including both end residues, the CDR3 is 8 amino acids long. Per the germline V gene, CDR1 is SGDLS and CDR2 is YYNGEE. The CDR3 reads CASSVALG.

This clonotype has at least ten counts. V and J are TRBV6-5 and TRBJ1-1, with a possible D match to TRBD1 (6 bases). Per germline, CDR1 MNHEY and CDR2 SVGAGI. V gave up 3 bases and J gave up 1 base, with 12 bases separating them. The length of the CDR3 is 15 residues. This CDR3 is CASSYLTGANTEAFF. CDR3 sequence (DNA): TGTGCCAGCAGTTATCTTACGGGGGCGAACACTGAAGCTTTCTTT.

This clonotype showed up many times. The chain links TRBV5-1 to TRBJ1-1; no definite D call. The V end lost 0 bases, the J end lost 12 bases, and 9 bases lay between the germline ends. CDR3 length: 11 amino acids. Germline CDR1 is SGHRS and CDR2 is YFSETQ. CDR3 nucleotides: TGCGCCAGCAGCTTGGACAGTCGTCCTTTCTTT. Translated: CASSLDSRPFF.

The chain is built from TRBV7-2 and TRBJ2-7; D tentatively reads TRBD1 or TRBD2 (5 bases each). The germline V gene encodes CDR1 SGHTA and CDR2 FQGNSA. V lost 5 bases, J lost 4 bases, and 15 bases lay in between. The CDR3 is 14 amino acids. The CDR3 spells CASSLGIGGYEQYF. The CDR3, as DNA: TGTGCCAGCAGCCTAGGGATTGGGGGTTACGAGCAGTACTTC.

The CDR3 DNA follows: TGTGCCAGCAGCTTATTTTGGCAGAACTACGAGCAGTACTTC. This encodes CASSLFWQNYEQYF. V usage is TRBV7-2 and J usage is TRBJ2-7, with no clear D. The CDR3 runs 14 residues. Trimming took 2 bases from V and 3 from J, leaving 11 bases between them. The V gene's germline CDR1 is SGHTA and CDR2 FQGNSA.

This clonotype was found many times. The J gene is TRBJ2-7, the V gene TRBV20-1; weak D call: TRBD2 (6 bases). Germline-derived CDR1 and CDR2 are DFQATT and SNEGSKA (reference sequence). V shed 1 base and J shed 2 bases, with 15 bases lying between them. The CDR3 is 15 residues long. CDR3 nucleotides: TGCAGTGCTAGAGCTGGGGGGTTGTTGGCCTACGAGCAGTACTTC. It specifies CSARAGGLLAYEQYF.

A remark on this clonotype: This likely comes from a read error, as the CDR3 has no conserved phenylalanine or tryptophan at its end. The limits of the CDR3 on the DNA are not certain, so only TCRdb's listed CDR3 is given. The V call is TRBV6-6, the J call TRBJ1-6. The germline CDR1 and CDR2 sequences are MNHNY and SVGAGI (reference sequence). The CDR3 totals 9 residues, both ends included. Here the CDR3 reads CASSYLGAQ.

The table lists this clonotype with many counts. This sequence joins TRBV5-1 and TRBJ2-7, with D hard to call. Germline V gene sequence: CDR1 SGHRS, CDR2 YFSETQ. Trimming removed 5 bases from V and 0 bases from J, with 15 bases in between. The CDR3 has 15 residues. CDR3 sequence: CASRNLTNFSYEQYF. The CDR3 DNA reads as TGCGCCAGCAGAAACCTGACGAACTTCTCCTACGAGCAGTACTTC.

This clonotype was counted many times. The chain is built from TRBV20-1 and TRBJ1-5, with a weak D call TRBD1 (5 bases). This CDR3 is 14 amino acids long. Trimming left V 4 bases short and J 2 bases short, with 12 bases between. Germline V gene sequence: CDR1 DFQATT, CDR2 SNEGSKA (reference sequence). Here the CDR3 reads CSANTGGGNQPQHF. The CDR3 nucleotides read TGCAGTGCTAACACGGGGGGGGGCAATCAGCCCCAGCATTTT.

The table lists this clonotype with many counts. The chain links TRBV19 to TRBJ2-5; D gene unclear. The V end was cut by 6 bases, the J end by 5 bases, with 13 bases between. This CDR3 has 13 residues. CDR1 is LNHDA, CDR2 SQIVND, per germline (reference sequence). CDR3 nucleotides: TGTGCCAGTAGCATGAGGAACTGGGAGACCCAGTACTTC. Translated, it gives CASSMRNWETQYF.